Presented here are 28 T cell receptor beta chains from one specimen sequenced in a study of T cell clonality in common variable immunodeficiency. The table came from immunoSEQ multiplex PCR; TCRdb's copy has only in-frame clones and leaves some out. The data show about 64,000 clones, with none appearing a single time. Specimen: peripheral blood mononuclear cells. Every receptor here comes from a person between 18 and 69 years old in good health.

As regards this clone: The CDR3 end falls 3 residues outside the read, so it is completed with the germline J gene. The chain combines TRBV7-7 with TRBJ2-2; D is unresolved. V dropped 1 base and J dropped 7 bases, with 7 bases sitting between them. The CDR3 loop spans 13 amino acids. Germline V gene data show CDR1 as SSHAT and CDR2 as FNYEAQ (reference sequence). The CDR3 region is CASSLGGNGELFF. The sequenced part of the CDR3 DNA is TGTGCCAGCAGCTTAGGCGGCAACGGGGAG.

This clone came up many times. The CDR3 loop is CASSLAAGFNQPQHF. Partial CDR3 DNA: TGTGCCAGCAGCTTAGCGGCAGGGTTTAATCAGCCC. This chain connects TRBV7-6 to TRBJ1-5, with a possible D match to TRBD1 (5 bases). The read ends 3 residues early relative to the CDR3; the germline J gene fills the gap. The CDR3 has 15 amino acids. Trimming pared 0 bases from V and 4 bases from J, leaving 10 bases between. Germline loops: CDR1 SGHVS, CDR2 FNYEAQ.

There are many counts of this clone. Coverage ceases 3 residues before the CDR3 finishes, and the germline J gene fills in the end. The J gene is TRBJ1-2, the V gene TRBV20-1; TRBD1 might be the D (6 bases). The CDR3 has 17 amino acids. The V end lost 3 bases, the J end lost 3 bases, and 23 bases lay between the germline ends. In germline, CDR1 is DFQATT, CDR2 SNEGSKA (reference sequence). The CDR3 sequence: CSARDPLQGGGHYGYTF. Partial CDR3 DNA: TGCAGTGCTAGGGACCCACTACAGGGAGGAGGTCACTATGGC.

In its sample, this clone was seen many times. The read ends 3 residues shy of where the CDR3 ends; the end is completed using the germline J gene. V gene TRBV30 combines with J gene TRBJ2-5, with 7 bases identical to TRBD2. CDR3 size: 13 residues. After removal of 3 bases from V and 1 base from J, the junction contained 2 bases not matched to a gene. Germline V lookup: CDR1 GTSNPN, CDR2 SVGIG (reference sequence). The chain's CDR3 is CAWRAGAQETQYF. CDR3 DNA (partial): TGTGCCTGGAGGGCGGGAGCCCAAGAGACC.

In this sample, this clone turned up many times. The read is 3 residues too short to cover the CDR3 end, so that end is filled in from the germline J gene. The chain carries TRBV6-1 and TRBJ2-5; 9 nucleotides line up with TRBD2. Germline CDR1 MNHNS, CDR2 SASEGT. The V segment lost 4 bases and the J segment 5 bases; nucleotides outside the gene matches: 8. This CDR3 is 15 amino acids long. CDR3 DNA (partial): TGTGCCAGCAGTGGCTCAGCGGGAGGTGCGGAGACC. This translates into CASSGSAGGAET. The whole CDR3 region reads CASSGSAGGAETQYF.

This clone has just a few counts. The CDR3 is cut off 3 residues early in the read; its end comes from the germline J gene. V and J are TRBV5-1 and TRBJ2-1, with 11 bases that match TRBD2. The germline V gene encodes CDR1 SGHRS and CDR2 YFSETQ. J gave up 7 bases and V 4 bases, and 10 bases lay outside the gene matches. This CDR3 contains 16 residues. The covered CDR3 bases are TGCGCCAGCAGCCAACTAGCGGGGGCGAGAGTGAATGAG. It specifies CASSQLAGARVNE. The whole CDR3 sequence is CASSQLAGARVNEQFF.

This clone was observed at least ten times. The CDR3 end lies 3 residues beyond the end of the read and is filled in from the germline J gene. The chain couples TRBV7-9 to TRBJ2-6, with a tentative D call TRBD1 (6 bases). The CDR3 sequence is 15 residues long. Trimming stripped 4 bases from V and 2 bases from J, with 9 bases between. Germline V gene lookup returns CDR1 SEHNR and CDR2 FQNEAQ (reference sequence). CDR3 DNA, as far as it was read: TGTGCCAGCAGCTCGGGGACAACTGGGGCCAACGTC. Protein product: CASSSGTTGANV. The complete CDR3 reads CASSSGTTGANVLTF.

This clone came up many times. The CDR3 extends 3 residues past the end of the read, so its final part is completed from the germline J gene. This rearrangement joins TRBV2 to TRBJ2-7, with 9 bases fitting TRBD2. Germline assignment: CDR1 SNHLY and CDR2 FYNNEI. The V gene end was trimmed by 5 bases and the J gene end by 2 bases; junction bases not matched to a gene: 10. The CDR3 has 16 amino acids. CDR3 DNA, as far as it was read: TGTGCCAGCAGTCCTTTGCCTAGCGGGGAAACCTACGAG. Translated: CASSPLPSGETYE. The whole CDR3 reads CASSPLPSGETYEQYF.

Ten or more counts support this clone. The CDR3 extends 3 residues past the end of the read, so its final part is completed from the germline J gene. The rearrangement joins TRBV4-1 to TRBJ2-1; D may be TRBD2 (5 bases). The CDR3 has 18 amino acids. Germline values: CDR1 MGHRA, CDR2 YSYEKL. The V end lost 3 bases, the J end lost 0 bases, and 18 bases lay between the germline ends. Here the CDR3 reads CASSHGGSIGGSYNEQFF. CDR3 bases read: TGCGCCAGCAGCCACGGCGGGTCAATCGGAGGCTCCTACAATGAG.

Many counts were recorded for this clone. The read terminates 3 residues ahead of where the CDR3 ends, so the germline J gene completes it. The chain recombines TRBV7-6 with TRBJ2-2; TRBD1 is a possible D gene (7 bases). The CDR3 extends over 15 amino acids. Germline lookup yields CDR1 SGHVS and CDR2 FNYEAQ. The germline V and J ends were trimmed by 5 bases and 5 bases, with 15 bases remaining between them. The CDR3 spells CASSPDRRDTGELFF. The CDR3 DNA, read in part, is TGTGCCAGCAGCCCGGACAGGAGGGATACCGGGGAG.

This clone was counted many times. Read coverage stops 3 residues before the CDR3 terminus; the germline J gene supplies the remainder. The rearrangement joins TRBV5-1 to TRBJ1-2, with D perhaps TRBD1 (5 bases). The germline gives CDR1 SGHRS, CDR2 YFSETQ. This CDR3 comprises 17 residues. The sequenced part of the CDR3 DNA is TGCGCCAGCAGCTTGGGATCCTGGAATTTAGGGGTGCGCGGC. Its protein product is CASSLGSWNLGVRG. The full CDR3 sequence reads CASSLGSWNLGVRGYTF.

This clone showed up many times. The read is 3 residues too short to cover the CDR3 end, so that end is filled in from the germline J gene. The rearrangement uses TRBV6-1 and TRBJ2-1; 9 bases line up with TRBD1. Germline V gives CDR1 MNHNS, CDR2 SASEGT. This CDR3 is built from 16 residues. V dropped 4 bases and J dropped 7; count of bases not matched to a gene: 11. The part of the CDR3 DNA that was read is TGTGCCAGCAGTGGTATGGGAGGACAGGGGAAGAATGAG. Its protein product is CASSGMGGQGKNE. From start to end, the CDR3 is CASSGMGGQGKNEQFF.

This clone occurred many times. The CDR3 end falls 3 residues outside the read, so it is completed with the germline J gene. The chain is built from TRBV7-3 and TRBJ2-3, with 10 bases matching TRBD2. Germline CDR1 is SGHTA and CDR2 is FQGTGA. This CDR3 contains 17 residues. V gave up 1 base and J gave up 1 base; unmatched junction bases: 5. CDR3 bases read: TGTGCCAGCAGCTTAAGGCTAGCGGGGGACCGCACAGATACG. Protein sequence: CASSLRLAGDRTDT. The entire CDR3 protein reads CASSLRLAGDRTDTQYF.

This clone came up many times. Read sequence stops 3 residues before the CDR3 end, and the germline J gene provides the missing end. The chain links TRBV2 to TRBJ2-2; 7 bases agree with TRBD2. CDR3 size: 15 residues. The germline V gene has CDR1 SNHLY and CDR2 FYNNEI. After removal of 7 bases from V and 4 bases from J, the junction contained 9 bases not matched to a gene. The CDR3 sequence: CASTGGGFGTGELFF. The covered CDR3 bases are TGTGCCAGCACGGGGGGAGGGTTCGGCACCGGGGAG.

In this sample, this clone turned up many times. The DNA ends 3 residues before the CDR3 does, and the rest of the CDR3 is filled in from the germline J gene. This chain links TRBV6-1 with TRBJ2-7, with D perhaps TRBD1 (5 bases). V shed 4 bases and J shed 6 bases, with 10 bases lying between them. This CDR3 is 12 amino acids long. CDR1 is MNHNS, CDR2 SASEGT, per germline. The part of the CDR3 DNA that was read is TGTGCCAGCAGTGGGGCAGGGCGCGAG. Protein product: CASSGAGRE. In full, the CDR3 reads CASSGAGREQYF.

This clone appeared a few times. The CDR3 bases that were read are TGTGCCAGCAGCTCACAGGGTGGGAAAACAGATACG. Its translation is CASSSQGGKTDT. The entire CDR3 sequence reads CASSSQGGKTDTQYF. This chain links TRBV7-9 with TRBJ2-3, with D possibly TRBD1 on 6 matching bases. The CDR3 end is not reached by the read, which stops 3 residues before it; the germline J gene fills it in. V lost 4 bases to trimming and J lost 3 bases, with 14 bases between them. The CDR3 sequence is 15 residues long. Germline V gives CDR1 SEHNR, CDR2 FQNEAQ (reference sequence).

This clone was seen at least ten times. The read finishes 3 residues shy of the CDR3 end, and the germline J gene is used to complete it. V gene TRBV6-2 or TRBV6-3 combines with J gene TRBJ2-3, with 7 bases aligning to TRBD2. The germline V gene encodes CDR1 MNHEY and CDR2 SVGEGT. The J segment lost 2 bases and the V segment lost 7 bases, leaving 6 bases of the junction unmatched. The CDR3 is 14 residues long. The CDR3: CASMRGSFTDTQYF. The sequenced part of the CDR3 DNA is TGTGCCAGCATGCGGGGGTCGTTCACAGATACG.

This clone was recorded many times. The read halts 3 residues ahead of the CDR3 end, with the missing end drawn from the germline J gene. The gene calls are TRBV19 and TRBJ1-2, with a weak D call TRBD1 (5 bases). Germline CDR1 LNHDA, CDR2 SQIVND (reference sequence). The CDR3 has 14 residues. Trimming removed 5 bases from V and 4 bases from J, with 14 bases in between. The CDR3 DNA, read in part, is TGTGCCAGTAGTCCGTACGGGCAGGGCTATGGC. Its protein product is CASSPYGQGYG. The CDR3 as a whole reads CASSPYGQGYGYTF. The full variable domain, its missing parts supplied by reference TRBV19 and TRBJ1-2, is DGGITQSPKYLFRKEGQNVTLSCEQNLNHDAMYWYRQDPGQGLRLIYYSQIVNDFQKGDIAEGYSVSREKKESFPLTVTSAQKNPTAFYLCASSPYGQGYGYTFGSGTRLTVV.

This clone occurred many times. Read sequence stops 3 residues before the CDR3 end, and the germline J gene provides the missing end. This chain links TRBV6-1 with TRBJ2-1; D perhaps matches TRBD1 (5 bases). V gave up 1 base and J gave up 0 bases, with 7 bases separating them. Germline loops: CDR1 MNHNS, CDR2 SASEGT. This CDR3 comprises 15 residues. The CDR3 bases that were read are TGTGCCAGCAGTGAAGAGGGGATCTCCTACAATGAG. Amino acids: CASSEEGISYNE. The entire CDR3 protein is CASSEEGISYNEQFF.

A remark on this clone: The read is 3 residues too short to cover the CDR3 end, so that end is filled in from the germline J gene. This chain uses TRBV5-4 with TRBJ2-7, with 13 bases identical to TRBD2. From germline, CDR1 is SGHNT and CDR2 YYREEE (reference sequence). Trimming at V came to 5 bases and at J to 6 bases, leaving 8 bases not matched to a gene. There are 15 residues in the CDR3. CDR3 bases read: TGTGCCAGCAGATCAGGACTAGCGGGAGTGGGCGAG. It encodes CASRSGLAGVGE. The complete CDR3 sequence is CASRSGLAGVGEQYF.

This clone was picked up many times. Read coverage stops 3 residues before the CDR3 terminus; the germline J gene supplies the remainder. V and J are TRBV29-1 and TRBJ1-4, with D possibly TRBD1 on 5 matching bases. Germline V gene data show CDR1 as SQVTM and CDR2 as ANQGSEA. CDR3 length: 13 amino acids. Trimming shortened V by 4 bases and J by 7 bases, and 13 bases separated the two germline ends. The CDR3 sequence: CSVVVQGGEKLFF. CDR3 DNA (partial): TGCAGCGTTGTAGTTCAGGGTGGTGAAAAA.

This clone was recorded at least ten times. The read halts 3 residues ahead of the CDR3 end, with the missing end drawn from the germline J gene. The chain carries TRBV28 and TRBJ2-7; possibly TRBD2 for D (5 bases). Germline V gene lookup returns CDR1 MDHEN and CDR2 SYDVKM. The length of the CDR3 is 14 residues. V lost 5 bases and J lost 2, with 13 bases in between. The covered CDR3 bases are TGTGCCAGCAGTCCCCGTCTAGCCCCCTACGAG. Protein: CASSPRLAPYE. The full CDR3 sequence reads CASSPRLAPYEQYF.

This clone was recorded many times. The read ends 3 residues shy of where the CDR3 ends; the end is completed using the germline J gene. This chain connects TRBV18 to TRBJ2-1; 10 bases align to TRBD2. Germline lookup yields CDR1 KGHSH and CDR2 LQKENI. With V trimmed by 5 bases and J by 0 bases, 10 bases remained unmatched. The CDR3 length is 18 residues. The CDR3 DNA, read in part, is TGTGCCAGCTCATCCCTAGCGGGGGTTAAGAGCTCCTACAATGAG. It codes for CASSSLAGVKSSYNE. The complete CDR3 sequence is CASSSLAGVKSSYNEQFF.

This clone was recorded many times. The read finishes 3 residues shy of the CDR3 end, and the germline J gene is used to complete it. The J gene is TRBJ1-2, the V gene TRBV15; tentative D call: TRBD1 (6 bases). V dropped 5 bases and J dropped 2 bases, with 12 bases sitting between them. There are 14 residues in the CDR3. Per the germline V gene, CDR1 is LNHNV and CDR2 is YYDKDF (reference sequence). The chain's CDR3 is CATSPRDKNYGYTF. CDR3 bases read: TGTGCCACCAGCCCCCGGGACAAGAACTATGGC.

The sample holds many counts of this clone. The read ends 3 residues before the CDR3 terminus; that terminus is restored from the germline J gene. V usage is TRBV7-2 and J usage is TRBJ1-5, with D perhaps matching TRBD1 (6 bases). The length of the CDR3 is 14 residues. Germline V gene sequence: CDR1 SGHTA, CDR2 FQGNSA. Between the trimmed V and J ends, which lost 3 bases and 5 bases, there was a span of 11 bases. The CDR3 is CASSFRGKDQPQHF. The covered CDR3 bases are TGTGCCAGCAGCTTTAGGGGGAAGGATCAGCCC.

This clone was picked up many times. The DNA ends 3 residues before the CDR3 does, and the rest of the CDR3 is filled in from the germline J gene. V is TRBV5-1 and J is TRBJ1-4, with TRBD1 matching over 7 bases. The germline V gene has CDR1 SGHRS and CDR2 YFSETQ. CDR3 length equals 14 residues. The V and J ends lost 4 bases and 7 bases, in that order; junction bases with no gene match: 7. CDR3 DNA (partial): TGCGCCAGCAGCAACCCAGGGGGTAGTGAAAAA. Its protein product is CASSNPGGSEK. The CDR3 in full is CASSNPGGSEKLFF.

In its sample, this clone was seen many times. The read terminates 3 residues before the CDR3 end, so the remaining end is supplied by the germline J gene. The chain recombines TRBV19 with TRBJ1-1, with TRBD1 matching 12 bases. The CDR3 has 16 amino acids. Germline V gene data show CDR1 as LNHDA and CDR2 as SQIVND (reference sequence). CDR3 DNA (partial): TGTGCCAGTAGTATACTAACCGGGACAGGGGGCGTGAGA. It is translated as CASSILTGTGGVR. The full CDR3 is CASSILTGTGGVRAFF.

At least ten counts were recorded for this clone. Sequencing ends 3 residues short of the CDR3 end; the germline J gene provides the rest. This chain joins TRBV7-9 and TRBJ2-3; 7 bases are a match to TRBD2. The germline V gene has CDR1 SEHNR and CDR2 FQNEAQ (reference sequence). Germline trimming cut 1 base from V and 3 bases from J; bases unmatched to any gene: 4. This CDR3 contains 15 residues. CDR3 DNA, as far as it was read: TGTGCCAGCAGCTTAGAAACAGCGGGAACAGATACG. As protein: CASSLETAGTDT. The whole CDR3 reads CASSLETAGTDTQYF.